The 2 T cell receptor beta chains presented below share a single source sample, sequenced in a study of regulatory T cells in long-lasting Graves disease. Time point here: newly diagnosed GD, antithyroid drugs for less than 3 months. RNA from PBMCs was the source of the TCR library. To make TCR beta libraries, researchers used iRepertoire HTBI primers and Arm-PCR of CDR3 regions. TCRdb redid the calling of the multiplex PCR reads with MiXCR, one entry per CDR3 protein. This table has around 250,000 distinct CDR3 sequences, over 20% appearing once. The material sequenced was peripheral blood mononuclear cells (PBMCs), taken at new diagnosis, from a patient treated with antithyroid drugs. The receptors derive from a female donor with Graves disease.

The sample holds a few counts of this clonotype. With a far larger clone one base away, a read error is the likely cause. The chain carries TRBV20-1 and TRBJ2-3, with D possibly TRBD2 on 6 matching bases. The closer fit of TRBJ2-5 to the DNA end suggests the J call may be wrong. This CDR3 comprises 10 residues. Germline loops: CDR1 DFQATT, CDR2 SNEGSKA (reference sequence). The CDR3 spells CSATGGAQYF. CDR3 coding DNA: TGCAGTGCAACCGGCGGGGCCCAGTACTTC.

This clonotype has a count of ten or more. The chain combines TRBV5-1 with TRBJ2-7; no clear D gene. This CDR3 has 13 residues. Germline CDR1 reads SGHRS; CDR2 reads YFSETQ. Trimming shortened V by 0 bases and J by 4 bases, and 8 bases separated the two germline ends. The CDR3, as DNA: TGCGCCAGCAGCTTGGACTCTCCGTACGAGCAGTACTTC. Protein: CASSLDSPYEQYF.